This record looks at one TCR beta chain sequence and its context. Its antigen is not known. TCRdb ran MiXCR on the 5' RACE reads and lists one entry per CDR3 protein. The sample lists around 610,000 distinct CDR3 sequences; 13% were seen once. This sample was included in a study of T cells after yellow fever vaccination. Findings and limits, study-wide: The bulk population could contribute abundant contaminating clonotypes to FACS-sorted repertoires. Clonotypes shared by both compartments, CD4 and CD8, made up a small share. Peak timing came faster in the weaker secondary response, day 5 versus 15.

The germline V gene has CDR1 SGHDN and CDR2 FVKESK. With V trimmed by 1 base and J by 9 bases, 10 bases remained unmatched. This CDR3 has 16 residues. The rearrangement uses TRBV14 and TRBJ2-1; 9 bases match TRBD2. Sample: PBMCs, taken on the day of the yellow fever booster vaccination. The receptor's source is a man younger than 40 who received the YFV17D yellow fever vaccine. The CDR3 is CASSQGASGKPIEQFF. The CDR3 DNA follows: TGTGCCAGCAGCCAAGGGGCTAGCGGGAAGCCCATTGAGCAGTTCTTC.